Following are 32 T cell receptor beta chains from one sample sequenced in a study of blood T cell repertoires in COVID-19. Libraries were prepared by immunoSEQ multiplex PCR; TCRdb keeps only in-frame clonotypes and omits some of them. The table has roughly 200,000 clones, roughly 89% seen once; the top ten hold under 3%. The sample taken for sequencing was PBMCs or T cells enriched from blood (not recorded which). The receptors originated from a woman in her thirties or forties with acute COVID-19.

The CDR3 is CASSLTTGAFPYEQYF. The DNA for the CDR3 is TGTGCCAGCAGTCTCACAACAGGGGCTTTTCCCTACGAGCAGTACTTC. This chain links TRBV27 with TRBJ2-7; the match to TRBD1 covers 7 bases. CDR1 is MNHEY, CDR2 SMNVEV, per germline (reference sequence). The CDR3 loop spans 16 amino acids. The junction had 12 bases not matched to a gene; V was cut back by 5 bases and J by 2 bases.

The V and J genes are TRBV3-1 (or the pseudogene TRBV3-2) and TRBJ2-1, with TRBD1 identical over 9 bases. J was trimmed by 4 bases and V by 1 base; bases with no gene match: 5. This CDR3 is 16 amino acids long. In germline, CDR1 is LGHDT, CDR2 YNNKEL (reference sequence). This CDR3 reads CASSQGGQGRYNEQFF. For the CDR3, the DNA is TGTGCCAGCAGCCAAGGGGGACAGGGCAGATACAATGAGCAGTTCTTC.

The CDR3 sequence is CASSDRRSWYGYTF. In nucleotides, the CDR3 is TGTGCCAGCAGTGACCGGAGGAGTTGGTATGGCTACACCTTC. The chain couples TRBV2 to TRBJ1-2; D not certain. V was cut by 3 bases and J by 5 bases, with 13 bases left in between. The CDR3 is 14 residues long. Germline V CDR1 and CDR2: SNHLY, FYNNEI.

This chain links TRBV9 with TRBJ2-3, with 8 bases aligning to TRBD1. CDR1 SGDLS and CDR2 YYNGEE come from the germline V gene. V shed 0 bases and J 1 base; nucleotides not matched to a gene: 1. This CDR3 has 15 residues. CDR3 nucleotides: TGTGCCAGCAGCGTAGAGGGACAGGGCACAGATACGCAGTATTTT. It encodes CASSVEGQGTDTQYF.

The CDR3 spells CASSFGPIRDRGTEAFF. The CDR3 DNA is TGTGCCAGCAGCTTTGGCCCGATCCGGGACAGAGGCACTGAAGCTTTCTTT. This chain joins TRBV7-9 and TRBJ1-1, with 7 bases that match TRBD1. CDR3 length: 17 amino acids. CDR1 is SEHNR, CDR2 FQNEAQ, per germline (reference sequence). Trimming removed 3 bases from V and 4 bases from J; junction bases left unmatched: 14.

This chain's CDR3 is CASSPLDSGGETQYF. CDR3 bases: TGTGCCAGCTCACCACTCGATTCAGGGGGAGAGACCCAGTACTTC. The chain uses TRBV18 and TRBJ2-5, with 7 bases identical to TRBD1. The CDR3 is 15 residues long. The V and J ends lost 1 base and 4 bases, in that order; junction bases with no gene match: 6. Germline V gene data show CDR1 as KGHSH and CDR2 as LQKENI.

The chain joins TRBV5-4 to TRBJ2-3; 13 bases align to TRBD2. The germline V gene encodes CDR1 SGHNT and CDR2 YYREEE (reference sequence). CDR3 length: 18 residues. The V gene end was trimmed by 4 bases and the J gene end by 1 base; junction bases not matched to a gene: 9. The CDR3 loop is CASSPELTSGRGTDTQYF. DNA for the CDR3: TGTGCCAGCAGCCCGGAACTAACTAGCGGGAGGGGCACAGATACGCAGTATTTT.

V gene TRBV10-3 combines with J gene TRBJ2-7, with D possibly being TRBD1 (6 bases). Looked up from germline, CDR1 is ENHRY and CDR2 is SYGVKD. Trimming took off 3 bases at V and 5 bases at J, with 17 bases between the two ends. CDR3 size: 15 residues. The CDR3 region is CAISEIQGKGDEQYF. CDR3 in DNA: TGTGCCATCAGTGAAATACAGGGTAAAGGGGACGAGCAGTACTTC.

The sample holds one count of this clone. J is TRBJ2-7 and V is TRBV18; the match to TRBD2 covers 12 bases. Germline trimming cut 3 bases from V and 3 bases from J; bases unmatched to any gene: 12. Germline V gene sequence: CDR1 KGHSH, CDR2 LQKENI. The CDR3 contains 18 residues. The chain's CDR3 is CASSPTGTSGSLVYEQYF. The DNA for the CDR3 is TGTGCCAGCTCACCGACCGGGACTAGCGGGTCGTTGGTCTACGAGCAGTACTTC.

This clone was observed a single time. The chain links TRBV5-8 to TRBJ2-2; 9 nucleotides match TRBD1. The CDR3 totals 18 residues. Trimming cost V 4 bases and J 7 bases; bases outside gene matches: 17. CDR1 and CDR2 (germline): SGHTS, YDEGEE. CDR3 sequence (DNA): TGTGCCAGCAGCCCAAAAGTCGCGGGACAGGGTACCCACGGGGAGCTGTTTTTT. As protein: CASSPKVAGQGTHGELFF. Combining the CDR3 with reference TRBV5-8 and TRBJ2-2 gives the whole variable domain EAGVTQSPTHLIKTRGQQATLRCSPISGHTSVYWYQQALGLGLQFLLWYDEGEERNRGNFPPRFSGRQFPNYSSELNVNALELEDSALYLCASSPKVAGQGTHGELFFGEGSRLTVL.

The chain recombines TRBV6-5 with TRBJ2-7, with D perhaps TRBD1 (5 bases). CDR1 and CDR2 (germline): MNHEY, SVGAGI. This CDR3 is 13 amino acids long. V was cut by 4 bases and J by 4 bases, with 11 bases left in between. CDR3 DNA sequence: TGTGCCAGCAGTTCGCTTGACAGTTACGAGCAGTACTTC. Amino acid sequence: CASSSLDSYEQYF.

This chain connects TRBV5-6 to TRBJ2-7, with D maybe TRBD1 (5 bases). This CDR3 is 14 amino acids long. Germline loops: CDR1 SGHDT, CDR2 YYEEEE. V lost 5 bases to trimming and J lost 5 bases, with 17 bases between them. The CDR3 loop reads CASRERWGSDEQYF. In nucleotides, the CDR3 is TGTGCCAGCAGGGAACGATGGGGCAGCGACGAGCAGTACTTC.

V gene TRBV29-1 combines with J gene TRBJ1-2; D is undetermined. V dropped 3 bases and J dropped 8 bases, with 13 bases sitting between them. From germline, CDR1 is SQVTM and CDR2 ANQGSEA. The length of the CDR3 is 12 residues. CDR3 region: CSVEGPGYGYTF. CDR3 bases: TGCAGCGTTGAGGGTCCAGGCTACGGCTACACCTTC.

The genes are TRBV2 and TRBJ1-2; 7 positions agree with TRBD1. J lost 1 base, V lost 6 bases, and 14 bases had no gene match. Germline-derived CDR1 and CDR2 are SNHLY and FYNNEI. The CDR3 length is 17 residues. CDR3 in DNA: TGTGCCAGCAGGGAACGACAGGGATCTCTTCATAACTATGGCTACACCTTC. The encoded protein is CASRERQGSLHNYGYTF.

The CDR3 region has the DNA TGTGCCAGCAGCTTATCCGGGACAGCTTCTTACGAGCAGTACTTC. Its translation is CASSLSGTASYEQYF. The chain links TRBV7-2 to TRBJ2-7; TRBD1 matches 7 bases. The CDR3 runs 15 residues. J gave up 4 bases and V 2 bases, and 8 bases lay outside the gene matches. Germline V gene lookup returns CDR1 SGHTA and CDR2 FQGNSA.

The chain combines TRBV13 with TRBJ2-3; 8 bases map to TRBD2. The CDR3 spans 14 residues. V dropped 5 bases and J dropped 7; count of bases not matched to a gene: 8. CDR1 and CDR2 from the germline V gene are PRHDT and FYEKMQ (reference sequence). The CDR3 loop reads CASSRYSGTNTQYF. CDR3 coding DNA: TGTGCCAGCAGCCGTTATAGCGGGACGAATACGCAGTATTTT. The entire variable domain, with the rest obtained from reference TRBV13 and TRBJ2-3, is as follows: AAGVIQSPRHLIKEKRETATLKCYPIPRHDTVYWYQQGPGQDPQFLISFYEKMQSDKGSIPDRFSAQQFSDYHSELNMSSLELGDSALYFCASSRYSGTNTQYFGPGTRLTVL.

The chain carries TRBV29-1 and TRBJ2-2; 8 bases map to TRBD2. Germline CDR1 reads SQVTM; CDR2 reads ANQGSEA. V was clipped by 5 bases and J by 4 bases; unmatched bases: 6. This CDR3 region has 14 residues. CDR3 protein: CSVKSRGGTGELFF. The CDR3 bases are TGCAGCGTTAAGTCCCGGGGGGGCACCGGGGAGCTGTTTTTT.

In nucleotides, the CDR3 is TGTGCCATCAGGGGCAGGGATCACTCAGAGCAGTACTTC. This codes for CAIRGRDHSEQYF. This chain joins TRBV10-3 and TRBJ2-7, with D possibly matching TRBD1 (5 bases). Trimming stripped 6 bases from V and 7 bases from J, with 16 bases between. Germline CDR1 ENHRY, CDR2 SYGVKD. CDR3 length equals 13 residues.

The chain combines TRBV5-8 with TRBJ2-4, with D perhaps TRBD2 (6 bases). CDR3 length equals 15 residues. The V gene's germline CDR1 is SGHTS and CDR2 YDEGEE. V lost 4 bases and J 0 bases, leaving 11 bases between the germline ends. The CDR3 here is CASSRGTVAKNIQYF. The CDR3 DNA follows: TGTGCCAGCAGCCGGGGGACGGTAGCCAAAAACATTCAGTACTTC.

The genes are TRBV19 and TRBJ1-3; no firm D call. The CDR3 consists of 15 residues. Per germline, CDR1 LNHDA and CDR2 SQIVND (reference sequence). Trimming shortened V by 0 bases and J by 4 bases, and 10 bases separated the two germline ends. The CDR3 nucleotides read TGTGCCAGTAGTATAGATGGCATCTTGGGAAACACCATATATTTT. This codes for CASSIDGILGNTIYF. The full variable domain, completed using reference TRBV19 and TRBJ1-3, is DGGITQSPKYLFRKEGQNVTLSCEQNLNHDAMYWYRQDPGQGLRLIYYSQIVNDFQKGDIAEGYSVSREKKESFPLTVTSAQKNPTAFYLCASSIDGILGNTIYFGEGSWLTVV.

This clone was found a few times. V and J are TRBV29-1 and TRBJ2-7; 7 nucleotides line up with TRBD2. CDR1 SQVTM and CDR2 ANQGSEA come from the germline V gene. J gave up 3 bases and V 3 bases, and 8 bases lay outside the gene matches. This CDR3 is 14 amino acids long. The CDR3 DNA reads as TGCAGCGTTGAGGGAGGGTCAACGAGCTACGAGCAGTACTTC. Its translation is CSVEGGSTSYEQYF.

The chain is built from TRBV19 and TRBJ1-2; no clear D gene. CDR1 is LNHDA, CDR2 SQIVND, per germline (reference sequence). The CDR3 sequence is 15 residues long. V shed 5 bases and J shed 3 bases, with 16 bases lying between them. DNA for the CDR3: TGTGCCAGTAGTGCCCCCGTTGGGCGCGACTATGGCTACACCTTC. Translation: CASSAPVGRDYGYTF. Drawing the rest from reference TRBV19 and TRBJ1-2, the complete variable domain is DGGITQSPKYLFRKEGQNVTLSCEQNLNHDAMYWYRQDPGQGLRLIYYSQIVNDFQKGDIAEGYSVSREKKESFPLTVTSAQKNPTAFYLCASSAPVGRDYGYTFGSGTRLTVV.

The J gene is TRBJ2-2, the V gene TRBV24-1, with a possible D match to TRBD2 (6 bases). This CDR3 is 15 amino acids long. Trimming removed 2 bases from V and 5 bases from J, with 11 bases in between. Germline loops: CDR1 KGHDR, CDR2 SFDVKD. DNA for the CDR3: TGTGCCACCAGTGATTACCGCGGGGAGACCGGGGAGCTGTTTTTT. Protein sequence: CATSDYRGETGELFF.

This clone was observed a handful of times. The chain carries TRBV11-2 and TRBJ1-3, with D possibly being TRBD1 (6 bases). The ends were cut back, 5 bases at V and 0 bases at J, with 20 bases in the middle. This CDR3 has 18 amino acids. CDR1 SGHAT and CDR2 FQNNGV come from the germline V gene. The CDR3 DNA reads as TGTGCCAGCAGCCCAGATGATGGGACATGGGCCTCTGGAAACACCATATATTTT. It encodes CASSPDDGTWASGNTIYF. Filled out from reference TRBV11-2 and TRBJ1-3, the complete variable domain reads EAGVAQSPRYKIIEKRQSVAFWCNPISGHATLYWYQQILGQGPKLLIQFQNNGVVDDSQLPKDRFSAERLKGVDSTLKIQPAKLEDSAVYLCASSPDDGTWASGNTIYFGEGSWLTVV.

This chain uses TRBV4-3 with TRBJ2-1; TRBD2 matches 12 bases. The V segment lost 4 bases and the J segment 8 bases; nucleotides outside the gene matches: 3. The germline V gene has CDR1 LGHNA and CDR2 YSLEER. CDR3 length: 14 residues. CDR3 residues: CASSLRLAGDEQFF. Here the CDR3 DNA reads TGCGCCAGCAGCCTGAGACTAGCGGGAGATGAGCAGTTCTTC.

This clone showed up just once. This CDR3 is CASSPWGQPSYEQYF. The CDR3 region has the DNA TGTGCCAGCAGCCCCTGGGGCCAGCCTTCCTACGAGCAGTACTTC. The chain has TRBV5-4 and TRBJ2-7, with D possibly TRBD1 on 5 matching bases. The germline V and J ends were trimmed by 4 bases and 1 base, with 15 bases remaining between them. There are 15 residues in the CDR3. CDR1 is SGHNT and CDR2 is YYREEE in the germline V gene (reference sequence).

The V and J genes are TRBV19 and TRBJ2-5; TRBD2 aligns across 10 bases. From germline, CDR1 is LNHDA and CDR2 SQIVND (reference sequence). The CDR3 length is 15 residues. V trimming: 3 bases; J trimming: 5 bases; junction bases outside the gene matches: 6. The CDR3 protein is CASSMVASGSETQYF. In DNA form, the CDR3 reads TGTGCCAGTAGTATGGTGGCTAGCGGGAGTGAGACCCAGTACTTC.

The chain employs TRBV6-5 and TRBJ2-1; 11 nucleotides line up with TRBD2. The CDR3 has 15 residues. CDR1 and CDR2 from the germline V gene are MNHEY and SVGAGI. Germline trimming cut 7 bases from V and 5 bases from J; bases unmatched to any gene: 7. The CDR3 nucleotides read TGTGCCAGCAATCCGGGACTAGCGGCCCACAATGAGCAGTTCTTC. Its protein is CASNPGLAAHNEQFF.

This sequence joins TRBV27 and TRBJ2-7; possible D gene TRBD2, 6 bases. The V and J ends lost 2 bases and 3 bases respectively, with 14 bases between them. Germline V gene sequence: CDR1 MNHEY, CDR2 SMNVEV (reference sequence). The CDR3 contains 15 residues. The CDR3 here is CASSLIGGSDYEQYF. The CDR3 DNA follows: TGTGCCAGCAGTTTAATAGGAGGGAGCGACTACGAGCAGTACTTC.

The chain uses TRBV5-4 and TRBJ2-1; D is unresolved. Germline V gene sequence: CDR1 SGHNT, CDR2 YYREEE (reference sequence). There are 15 residues in the CDR3. V was clipped by 0 bases and J by 2 bases, with 9 bases between them. The CDR3 sequence: CASSLGEVAYNEQFF. The CDR3 region has the DNA TGTGCCAGCAGCTTGGGCGAGGTGGCCTACAATGAGCAGTTCTTC.

V is TRBV28 and J is TRBJ1-5, with a tentative D call TRBD1 (5 bases). V was trimmed by 7 bases and J by 6 bases, leaving 10 bases between them. The CDR3 has 12 amino acids. Germline V gene data show CDR1 as MDHEN and CDR2 as SYDVKM. CDR3 DNA sequence: TGTGCCAGCACCAGGGTGCCTCAGCCCCAGCATTTT. Residues: CASTRVPQPQHF.

The chain uses TRBV3-1 (or the pseudogene TRBV3-2) and TRBJ1-4; D is unresolved. Trimming left V 4 bases short and J 3 bases short, with 12 bases between. The V gene's germline CDR1 is LGHDT and CDR2 YNNKEL (reference sequence). The CDR3 runs 15 residues. CDR3 region: CASSPQRVSNEKLFF. CDR3 in DNA: TGTGCCAGCAGCCCCCAGCGGGTTTCTAATGAAAAACTGTTTTTT.